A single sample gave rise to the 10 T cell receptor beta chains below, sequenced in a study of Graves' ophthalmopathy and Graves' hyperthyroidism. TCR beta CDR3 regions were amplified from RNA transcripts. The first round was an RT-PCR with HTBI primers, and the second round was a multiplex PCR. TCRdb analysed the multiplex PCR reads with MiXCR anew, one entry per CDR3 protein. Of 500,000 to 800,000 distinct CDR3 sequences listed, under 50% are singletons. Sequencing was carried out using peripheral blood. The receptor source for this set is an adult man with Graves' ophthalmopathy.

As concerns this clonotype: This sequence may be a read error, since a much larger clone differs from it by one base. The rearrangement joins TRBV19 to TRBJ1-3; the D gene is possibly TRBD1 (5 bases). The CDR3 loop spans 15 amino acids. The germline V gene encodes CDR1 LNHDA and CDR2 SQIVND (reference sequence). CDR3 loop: CASSWDGFSGNTVYF. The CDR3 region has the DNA TGTGCCAGTAGTTGGGACGGTTTCTCTGGAAACACCGTATATTTT.

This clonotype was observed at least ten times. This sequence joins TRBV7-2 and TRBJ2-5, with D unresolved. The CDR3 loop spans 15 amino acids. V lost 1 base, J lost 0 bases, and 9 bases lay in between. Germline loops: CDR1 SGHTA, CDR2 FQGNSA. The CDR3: CASSLGGMDQETQYF. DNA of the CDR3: TGTGCCAGCAGCTTAGGTGGGATGGACCAAGAGACCCAGTACTTC.

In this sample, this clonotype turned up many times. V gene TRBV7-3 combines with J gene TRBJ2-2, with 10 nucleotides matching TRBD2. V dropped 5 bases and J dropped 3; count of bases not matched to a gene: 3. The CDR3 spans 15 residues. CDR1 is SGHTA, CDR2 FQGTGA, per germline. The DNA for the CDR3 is TGTGCCAGCAGCACACTAGCGGGGTACACCGGGGAGCTGTTTTTT. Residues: CASSTLAGYTGELFF.

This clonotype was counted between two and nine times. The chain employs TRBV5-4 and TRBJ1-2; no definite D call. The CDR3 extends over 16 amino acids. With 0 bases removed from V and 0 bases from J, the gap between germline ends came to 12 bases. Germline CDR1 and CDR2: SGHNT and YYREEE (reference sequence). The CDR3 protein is CASSLVAGMANYGYTF. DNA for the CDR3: TGTGCCAGCAGCTTGGTTGCGGGCATGGCTAACTATGGCTACACCTTC.

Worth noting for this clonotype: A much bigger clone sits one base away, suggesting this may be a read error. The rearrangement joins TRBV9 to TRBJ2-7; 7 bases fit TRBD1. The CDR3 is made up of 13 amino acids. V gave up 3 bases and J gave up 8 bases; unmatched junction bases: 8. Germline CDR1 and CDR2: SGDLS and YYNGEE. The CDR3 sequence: CASSGTGGNKQYF. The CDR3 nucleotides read TGTGCCAGCAGCGGGACAGGAGGAAACAAGCAGTACTTC. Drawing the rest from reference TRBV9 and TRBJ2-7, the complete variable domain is DSGVTQTPKHLITATGQRVTLRCSPRSGDLSVYWYQQSLDQGLQFLIQYYNGEERAKGNILERFSAQQFPDLHSELNLSSLELGDSALYFCASSGTGGNKQYFGPGTRLTVT.

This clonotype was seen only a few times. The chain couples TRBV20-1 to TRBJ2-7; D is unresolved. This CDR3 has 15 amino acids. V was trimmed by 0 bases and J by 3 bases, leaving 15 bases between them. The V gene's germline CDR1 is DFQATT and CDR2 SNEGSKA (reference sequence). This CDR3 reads CSAREGERDHYEQYF. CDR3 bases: TGCAGTGCTAGAGAGGGCGAGCGTGATCACTACGAGCAGTACTTC.

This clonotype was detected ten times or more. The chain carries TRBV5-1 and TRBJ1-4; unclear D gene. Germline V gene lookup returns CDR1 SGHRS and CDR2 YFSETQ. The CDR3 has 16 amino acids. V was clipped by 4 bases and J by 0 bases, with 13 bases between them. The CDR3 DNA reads TGCGCCAGCAGCGAAACGGTCGGGGCAACTAATGAAAAACTGTTTTTT. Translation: CASSETVGATNEKLFF.

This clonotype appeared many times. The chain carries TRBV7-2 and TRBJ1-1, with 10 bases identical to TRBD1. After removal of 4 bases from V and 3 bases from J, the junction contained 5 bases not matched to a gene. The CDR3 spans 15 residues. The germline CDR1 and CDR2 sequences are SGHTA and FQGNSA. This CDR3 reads CASSYFGTGDTEAFF. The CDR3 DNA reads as TGTGCCAGCAGCTACTTCGGGACAGGGGACACTGAAGCTTTCTTT. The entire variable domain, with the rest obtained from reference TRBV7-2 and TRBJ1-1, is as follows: GAGVSQSPSNKVTEKGKDVELRCDPISGHTALYWYRQSLGQGLEFLIYFQGNSAPDKSGLPSDRFSAERTGGSVSTLTIQRTQQEDSAVYLCASSYFGTGDTEAFFGQGTRLTVV.

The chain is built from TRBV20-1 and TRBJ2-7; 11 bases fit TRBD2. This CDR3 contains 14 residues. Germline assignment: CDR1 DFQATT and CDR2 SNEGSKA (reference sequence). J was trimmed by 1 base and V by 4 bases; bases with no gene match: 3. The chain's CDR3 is CSAKLAGVSYEQYF. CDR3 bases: TGCAGTGCTAAACTAGCGGGGGTATCCTACGAGCAGTACTTC.

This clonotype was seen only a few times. Written as DNA, the CDR3 is TGCGCCAGCAGCCTGACTAGCGGGATCCCAACGGGGAAGACCCAGTACTTC. This sequence encodes CASSLTSGIPTGKTQYF. The rearrangement links TRBV5-1 to TRBJ2-5; 11 bases agree with TRBD2. This CDR3 is 17 amino acids long. V was pared by 4 bases and J by 6 bases, with 14 bases of the junction left unmatched. In germline, CDR1 is SGHRS, CDR2 YFSETQ.